These 2 T cell receptor beta chains originate from one sample sequenced in a study of OX40 agonist ivuxolimab in advanced cancers. Only in-frame clones appear in the TCRdb table, and some are missing; sequencing was by immunoSEQ multiplex PCR. The sample has about 54,000 clones, approximately 75% seen once. Sequenced here: CD4+ or CD8+ T cells sorted from blood, sampled in a trial of the OX40 agonist ivuxolimab. These receptors were taken from an adult with an advanced solid tumor such as melanoma, head and neck, liver or kidney cancer.

There are a few counts of this clone. The genes are TRBV6-6 and TRBJ1-5; D is ambiguous. The germline V gene encodes CDR1 MNHNY and CDR2 SVGAGI (reference sequence). The V and J ends lost 5 bases and 3 bases respectively, with 2 bases between them. CDR3 length: 11 amino acids. CDR3 residues: CASSANQPQHF. In DNA form, the CDR3 reads TGTGCCAGCAGTGCCAATCAGCCCCAGCATTTT.

A remark on this clone: This sample includes further DNA sequences coding for the same CDR3. The V call is TRBV5-4, the J call TRBJ2-5; D remains ambiguous. CDR1 and CDR2 from the germline V gene are SGHNT and YYREEE (reference sequence). Between the trimmed V and J ends, which lost 0 bases and 2 bases, there was a span of 8 bases. The CDR3 length is 14 residues. This CDR3 reads CASSLAGTQETQYF. CDR3 coding DNA: TGTGCCAGCAGCTTGGCAGGAACTCAAGAGACCCAGTACTTC.